Listed below are T cell receptor beta chains from one sample, sequenced in a study of cytomegalovirus exposure and HLA in healthy donors. The table came from immunoSEQ multiplex PCR; TCRdb's copy has only in-frame clones and leaves some out. The sample yields approximately 95,000 clones, about four fifths seen once. Input material: PBMCs. The origin of the receptors is a woman aged 40-49 years in good health and CMV-seropositive. The conserved cysteine and the conserved F or W are not part of the CDR3 here.

V gene: TRBV6-1
J gene: TRBJ2-7
CDR3 protein: ASSPTRSAYEQY

V gene: TRBV19
J gene: TRBJ2-2
CDR3 protein: ASSIGHRGAGELF

V gene: TRBV5-1
J gene: TRBJ2-7
CDR3 protein: ASSSPGISYEQY

V gene: TRBV30
J gene: TRBJ2-4
CDR3 protein: AWSFGTGGDIQY

V gene: TRBV9
J gene: TRBJ2-5
CDR3 protein: ASSVEGQARVGETQY

V gene: TRBV29-1
J gene: TRBJ2-3
CDR3 protein: SVYVTSGTDTQY

V gene: TRBV11-2
J gene: TRBJ2-1
CDR3 protein: ASSLLLGQGSNEQF

V gene: TRBV29-1
J gene: TRBJ2-7
CDR3 protein: SVGPGQGRVEQY

V gene: TRBV18
J gene: TRBJ2-5
CDR3 protein: ASSQTGGETQY

V gene: TRBV5-6
J gene: TRBJ1-2
CDR3 protein: ASSFTGNYGYT

V gene: TRBV27
J gene: TRBJ2-2
CDR3 protein: ASSAYGGELF

V gene: TRBV29-1
J gene: TRBJ2-1
CDR3 protein: SVEEGLAQF

V gene: TRBV9
J gene: TRBJ2-7
CDR3 protein: ATGSYEQY

V gene: TRBV29-1
J gene: TRBJ2-7
CDR3 protein: SVRPGQGAYEQY

V gene: TRBV4-1
J gene: TRBJ2-7
CDR3 protein: ASSQVGFYEQY

V gene: TRBV4-1
J gene: TRBJ1-4
CDR3 protein: ASSQEGPTGFEKLF

V gene: TRBV6-5
J gene: TRBJ2-2
CDR3 protein: ASRRNWELF

V gene: TRBV9
J gene: TRBJ2-1
CDR3 protein: ASSPRLASSSYNEQF

V gene: TRBV30
J gene: TRBJ2-1
CDR3 protein: AWSLAGVQNEQF

V gene: TRBV5-1
J gene: TRBJ2-5
CDR3 protein: ASSLALSQETQY

V gene: TRBV10-1
J gene: TRBJ2-2
CDR3 protein: ASSDSPYPTNTGELF

V gene: TRBV28
J gene: TRBJ2-3
CDR3 protein: ASRGGLGSTDTQY

V gene: TRBV6-1
J gene: TRBJ2-5
CDR3 protein: ASSRETQY

V gene: TRBV7-2
J gene: TRBJ2-3
CDR3 protein: ASSLGGRNTDTQY

V gene: TRBV29-1
J gene: TRBJ2-7
CDR3 protein: SVVAGGPGVEQY

V gene: TRBV7-8
J gene: TRBJ1-2
CDR3 protein: ASSLNRGNYGYT

V gene: TRBV10-2
J gene: TRBJ1-2
CDR3 protein: ASSDPPGTGAYGYT

V gene: TRBV27
J gene: TRBJ2-1
CDR3 protein: ASSHTSGTYNEQF

V gene: TRBV27
J gene: TRBJ1-2
CDR3 protein: ASSPRQNYGYT

V gene: TRBV5-1
J gene: TRBJ1-1
CDR3 protein: ASSLDKGYTEAF

V gene: TRBV14
J gene: TRBJ1-4
CDR3 protein: ASSPRAGQGGEKLF

V gene: TRBV6-1
J gene: TRBJ1-1
CDR3 protein: ASSEARGQGASEAF

V gene: TRBV5-4
J gene: TRBJ2-5
CDR3 protein: ASSLLAGGFQETQY

V gene: TRBV19
J gene: TRBJ1-4
CDR3 protein: ASGQEKATNEKLF

V gene: TRBV29-1
J gene: TRBJ2-5
CDR3 protein: SAEQGAQQY

V gene: TRBV10-3
J gene: TRBJ2-6
CDR3 protein: AISSRQGGTGANVLT

V gene: TRBV12-2
J gene: TRBJ2-3
CDR3 protein: ASRLDRDRGPPSRDTQY

V gene: TRBV19
J gene: TRBJ1-1
CDR3 protein: ASSIMVRQGMNTEAF

V gene: TRBV7-8
J gene: TRBJ2-1
CDR3 protein: ASSPGRGSYNEQF

V gene: TRBV7-9
J gene: TRBJ1-5
CDR3 protein: ASSPAGQGQPQH

V gene: TRBV28
J gene: TRBJ2-7
CDR3 protein: ASILAERAYEQY

V gene: TRBV10-3
J gene: TRBJ1-2
CDR3 protein: AISASYGYT